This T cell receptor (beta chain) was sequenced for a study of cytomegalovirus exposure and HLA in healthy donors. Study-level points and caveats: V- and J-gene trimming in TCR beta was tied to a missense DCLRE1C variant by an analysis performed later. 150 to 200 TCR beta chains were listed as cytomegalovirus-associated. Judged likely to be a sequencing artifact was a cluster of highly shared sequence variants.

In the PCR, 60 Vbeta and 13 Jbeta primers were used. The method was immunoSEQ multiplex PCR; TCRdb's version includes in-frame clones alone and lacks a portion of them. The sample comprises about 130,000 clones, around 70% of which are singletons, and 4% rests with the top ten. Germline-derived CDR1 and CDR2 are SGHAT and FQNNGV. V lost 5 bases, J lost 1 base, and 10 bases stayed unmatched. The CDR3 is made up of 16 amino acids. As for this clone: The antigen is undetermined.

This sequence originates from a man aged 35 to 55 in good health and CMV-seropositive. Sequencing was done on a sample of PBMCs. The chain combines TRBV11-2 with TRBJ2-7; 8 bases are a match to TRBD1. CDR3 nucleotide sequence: TGTGCCAGCAGCCATAGGACAGGGTTTGGATCCTACGAGCAGTACTTC. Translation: CASSHRTGFGSYEQYF.